This entry concerns a single T cell receptor beta chain. Its matching antigen is unknown. Profiled with immunoSEQ multiplex PCR; TCRdb holds only in-frame clones, not every one. The top ten clones hold approximately 4.5% of a sample with approximately 60,000 clones, about 80% of them seen once. This entry comes from a study of radiotherapy plus CTLA-4 blockade in lung cancer. Study at large: Objective response was observed in around a sixth of patients, and disease control in roughly 30%.

Chemo-refractory metastatic non-small-cell lung cancer patients were treated with focal radiation plus CTLA-4 blockade with ipilimumab. The study, taken as a whole, reports: Peripheral blood showed expansion of tumor-derived TCR clones after radiotherapy and ipilimumab. Early blood T cell clone dynamics reportedly forecast response best, with interferon-beta.

This TCR came from a human donor with non-small cell lung cancer who had a complete response to radiotherapy plus ipilimumab. The material was peripheral blood, obtained from a patient treated with radiotherapy plus ipilimumab.

The CDR3 is CASSQRGGSYNEQFF. The CDR3, as DNA: TGTGCCAGCAGCCAGCGGGGAGGGTCCTACAATGAGCAGTTCTTC. This rearrangement joins TRBV27 to TRBJ2-1; 7 positions match TRBD2. V lost 6 bases and J lost 1; bases outside the gene matches: 6. CDR3 length: 15 amino acids. In germline, CDR1 is MNHEY, CDR2 SMNVEV (reference sequence).